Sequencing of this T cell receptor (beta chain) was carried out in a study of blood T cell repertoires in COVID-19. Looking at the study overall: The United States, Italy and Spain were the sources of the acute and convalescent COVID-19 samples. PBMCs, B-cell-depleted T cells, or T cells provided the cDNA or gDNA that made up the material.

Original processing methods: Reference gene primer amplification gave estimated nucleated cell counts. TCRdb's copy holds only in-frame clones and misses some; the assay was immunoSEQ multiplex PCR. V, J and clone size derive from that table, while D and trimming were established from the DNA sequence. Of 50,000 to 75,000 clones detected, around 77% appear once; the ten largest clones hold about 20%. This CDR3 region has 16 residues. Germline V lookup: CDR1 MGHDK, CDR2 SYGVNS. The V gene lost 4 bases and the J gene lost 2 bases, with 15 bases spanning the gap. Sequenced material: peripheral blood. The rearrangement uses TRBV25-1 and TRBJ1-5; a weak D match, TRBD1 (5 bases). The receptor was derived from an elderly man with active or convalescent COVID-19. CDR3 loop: CASSGGGKSGNQPQHF. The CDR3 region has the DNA TGTGCCAGCAGTGGGGGGGGGAAAAGCGGCAATCAGCCCCAGCATTTT.